What follows are 5 T cell receptor beta chains derived from one specimen sequenced in a study of cytomegalovirus exposure and HLA in healthy donors. Primers: 60 Vbeta forward and 13 Jbeta reverse. Method: immunoSEQ multiplex PCR; TCRdb's copy keeps in-frame clones and lacks some. The table records around 120,000 clones, about 68% of them present only once. Sequenced: PBMCs. The origin of the receptors is a middle-aged woman in good health and CMV-seropositive.

The chain uses TRBV7-2 and TRBJ1-4; D is unclear. Looked up from germline, CDR1 is SGHTA and CDR2 is FQGNSA. The CDR3 extends over 15 amino acids. The ends were cut back, 3 bases at V and 0 bases at J, with 8 bases in the middle. Here the CDR3 DNA reads TGTGCCAGCAGCTTGTCCAGTGCAACTAATGAAAAACTGTTTTTT. Amino acid sequence: CASSLSSATNEKLFF.

The chain has TRBV5-4 and TRBJ2-7; TRBD1 is a possible D gene (6 bases). Trimming removed 4 bases at V and 4 bases at J, with 12 bases between. The CDR3 is 13 residues long. The germline CDR1 and CDR2 sequences are SGHNT and YYREEE (reference sequence). In nucleotides, the CDR3 is TGTGCCAGCAGCGACAGGACTCATTACGAGCAGTACTTC. Encoded protein: CASSDRTHYEQYF.

The V and J genes are TRBV4-1 and TRBJ2-5; TRBD2 is a possible D gene (5 bases). The CDR3 loop spans 13 amino acids. V lost 3 bases to trimming and J lost 11 bases, with 16 bases between them. The germline V gene encodes CDR1 MGHRA and CDR2 YSYEKL. CDR3: CASSQYEGGEQYF. Here the CDR3 DNA reads TGCGCCAGCAGCCAGTACGAGGGTGGCGAACAGTACTTC.

J is TRBJ2-2 and V is TRBV5-1; TRBD1 matches 10 bases. Germline lookup yields CDR1 SGHRS and CDR2 YFSETQ. V shed 0 bases and J 6 bases; nucleotides not matched to a gene: 5. This CDR3 is built from 16 residues. CDR3 DNA sequence: TGCGCCAGCAGCTTGGATGCCGACAGGGGGCCCGGGGAGCTGTTTTTT. It is translated as CASSLDADRGPGELFF.

This chain connects TRBV27 to TRBJ2-1; 10 bases line up with TRBD1. V dropped 5 bases and J dropped 8; count of bases not matched to a gene: 21. There are 19 residues in the CDR3. CDR1 MNHEY and CDR2 SMNVEV come from the germline V gene (reference sequence). CDR3 nucleotides: TGTGCCAGCAGTATCGAAATCCAACGGGACAGGGGATTCGGACATGAGCAGTTCTTC. Translated, it gives CASSIEIQRDRGFGHEQFF.